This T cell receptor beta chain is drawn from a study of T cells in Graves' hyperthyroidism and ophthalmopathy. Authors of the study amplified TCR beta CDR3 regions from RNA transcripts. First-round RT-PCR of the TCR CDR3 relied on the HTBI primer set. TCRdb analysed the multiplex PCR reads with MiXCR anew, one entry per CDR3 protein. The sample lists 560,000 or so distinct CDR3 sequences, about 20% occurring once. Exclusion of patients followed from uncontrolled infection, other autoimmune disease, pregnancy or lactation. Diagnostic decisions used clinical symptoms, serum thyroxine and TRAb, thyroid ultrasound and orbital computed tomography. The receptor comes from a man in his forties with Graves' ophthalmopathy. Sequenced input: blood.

CDR3 bases: TGTGCCAGCAGTGCCGCACAGGGAACCTACGAGCAGTACTTC. This translates into CASSAAQGTYEQYF. The chain carries TRBV6-1 and TRBJ2-7, with a possible D match to TRBD1 (6 bases). CDR3 length equals 14 residues. Trimming cost V 4 bases and J 2 bases, with 12 bases left between them. Looked up from germline, CDR1 is MNHNS and CDR2 is SASEGT.